The 10 T cell receptor beta chains given below trace back to one sample, sequenced in a study of regulatory T cells in long-lasting Graves disease (dated by TCRdb to the early 2020s). Interpreted using the paper, the time point label stands for: newly diagnosed GD, antithyroid drugs for less than 3 months. For both TCR sequencing and RNA sequencing, RNA was extracted from PBMCs in TRIzol. Receptors were amplified or captured by multiplex PCR. The sequencer listed for this sample is Illumina HiSeq 4000. TCR beta libraries were built with iRepertoire HTBI primers and Arm-PCR amplification of CDR3 regions. The public reads were run again by TCRdb, first through fastp at Q25 and then through MiXCR, and only productive beta chains were kept. CDR3 protein sequences are deduplicated, and each keeps its most common genes and DNA. This sample has 450,000 to 600,000 distinct CDR3 sequences in its table, and about 16% of those were observed once. Of the sample, over 9% falls within the top ten clones.

The data also belong to a second study, concerning T cells in Graves' hyperthyroidism and ophthalmopathy.

Sequencing used peripheral blood mononuclear cells (PBMCs), obtained at new diagnosis, from a patient treated with antithyroid drugs. Receptors were obtained from a man aged 40-50 years with Graves disease. Donor details come from another sample of the same person, matched by shared clones.

V is TRBV29-1 and J is TRBJ2-6; perhaps TRBD2 as D (6 bases). The germline gives CDR1 SQVTM, CDR2 ANQGSEA. The CDR3 length is 17 residues. The V and J ends lost 0 bases and 2 bases respectively, with 14 bases between them. DNA for the CDR3: TGCAGCGTTGAAGATCCAGCAACGGGGGCTGGGGCCAACGTCCTGACTTTC. This codes for CSVEDPATGAGANVLTF. Based on the CDR3 plus reference TRBV29-1 and TRBJ2-6, the full variable domain is SAVISQKPSRDICQRGTSLTIQCQVDSQVTMMFWYRQQPGQSLTLIATANQGSEATYESGFVIDKFPISRPNLTFSTLTVSNMSPEDSSIYLCSVEDPATGAGANVLTFGAGSRLTVL.

V gene TRBV11-2 combines with J gene TRBJ2-1; 9 bases map to TRBD1. CDR1 is SGHAT, CDR2 FQNNGV, per germline. V dropped 0 bases and J dropped 9; count of bases not matched to a gene: 3. The CDR3 is 14 residues long. The CDR3 coding sequence is TGTGCCAGCAGCTTAGAAGGGACAGGGCTTGAGCAGTTCTTC. Encoded protein: CASSLEGTGLEQFF. The entire variable domain, with the rest obtained from reference TRBV11-2 and TRBJ2-1, is as follows: EAGVAQSPRYKIIEKRQSVAFWCNPISGHATLYWYQQILGQGPKLLIQFQNNGVVDDSQLPKDRFSAERLKGVDSTLKIQPAKLEDSAVYLCASSLEGTGLEQFFGPGTRLTVL.

Only a few counts were recorded for this clonotype. The chain is built from TRBV9 and TRBJ2-2, with 9 bases identical to TRBD2. V shed 3 bases, J shed 0 bases, and the junction held 3 bases outside the gene matches. CDR3 length equals 16 residues. The V gene's germline CDR1 is SGDLS and CDR2 YYNGEE. The CDR3 region is CASSERLAANTGELFF. The CDR3 coding sequence is TGTGCCAGCAGCGAACGACTAGCGGCGAACACCGGGGAGCTGTTTTTT.

Worth noting for this clonotype: A much larger clone is a single base away; this may be a read error. The V gene is TRBV2, the J gene TRBJ2-5, with 8 bases matching TRBD1. CDR3 length: 15 amino acids. Germline V gene data show CDR1 as SNHLY and CDR2 as FYNNEI. CDR3 amino acids: CASSPRTGSGETQHF. The DNA for the CDR3 is TGTGCCAGCAGTCCCCGGACAGGGAGTGGGGAGACCCAGCACTTC.

This sequence joins TRBV2 and TRBJ2-7; 9 nucleotides line up with TRBD1. This CDR3 is built from 16 residues. Per germline, CDR1 SNHLY and CDR2 FYNNEI. After removal of 1 base from V and 7 bases from J, the junction contained 11 bases not matched to a gene. CDR3 in amino acids: CASSEVIPGQGGEQYF. The CDR3, as DNA: TGTGCCAGCAGTGAAGTTATCCCGGGACAGGGTGGGGAGCAGTACTTC.

J is TRBJ1-3 and V is TRBV29-1, with unresolved D. The CDR3 length is 13 residues. The germline V and J ends were trimmed by 4 bases and 3 bases, with 10 bases remaining between them. Germline loops: CDR1 SQVTM, CDR2 ANQGSEA. The CDR3 loop is CSVGWSHGNTIYF. CDR3 DNA: TGCAGCGTTGGATGGAGCCATGGAAACACCATATATTTT.

This clonotype was counted between two and nine times. V and J are TRBV6-1 and TRBJ2-5, with D uncertain. CDR3 length: 11 residues. In germline, CDR1 is MNHNS, CDR2 SASEGT. V was pared by 4 bases and J by 6 bases, with 6 bases between. The CDR3 nucleotides are TGTGCCAGCAGTGTAGCACAGACCCAGTACTTC. This translates into CASSVAQTQYF.

On this clonotype itself: A read error is the likely source, as a far larger clone sits one nucleotide away. The chain is built from TRBV28 and TRBJ2-5, with TRBD2 matching over 9 bases. Germline V lookup: CDR1 MDHEN, CDR2 SYDVKM. Germline trimming cut 4 bases from V and 11 bases from J; bases unmatched to any gene: 8. The CDR3 length is 13 residues. The CDR3 bases are TGTGCCAGCAGTTCCTTAGCGGGAGATGAGCAGTACTTC. Protein product: CASSSLAGDEQYF.

Note on this clonotype: A much more abundant neighbour one base away suggests this may be a read error. V and J are TRBV12-3 or TRBV12-4 and TRBJ2-7, with D possibly being TRBD2 (5 bases). V was pared by 5 bases and J by 2 bases, with 16 bases between. There are 15 residues in the CDR3. This chain's CDR3 is CASSPGLTDTYEQYF. CDR3 DNA: TGTGCCAGCAGTCCCGGACTGACCGACACCTACGAGCAGTACTTC.

This clonotype has only a few counts. The CDR3 ends on some other residue instead of the conserved phenylalanine or tryptophan, so this is likely a read error. V usage is TRBV12-3 or TRBV12-4 and J usage is TRBJ2-7; a weak D match, TRBD1 (5 bases). V lost 4 bases to trimming and J lost 1 base, with 8 bases between them. This CDR3 has 13 amino acids. CDR3 amino acids: CASSSGFSYEQYS. The CDR3 DNA follows: TGTGCCAGCAGTTCAGGGTTTTCCTACGAGCAGTACTCC.